A selection of T cell receptor beta chains follows, all from one sample in a study of T cell repertoires in cytomegalovirus infection. TCRdb re-derived calls from the reads in MiXCR, one entry per CDR3 protein. The sample consists of approximately 910,000 distinct CDR3 sequences, approximately 31% of them appearing once. These receptors have no known antigen. The starting material was cultured CD8+ T cells from PBMCs, obtained from culture after CMV antigen stimulation. These receptors originate from a human donor in good health (CMV status not recorded). Some clones in this sample may be carry-over from other donors' samples. Both conserved end residues are part of each CDR3. D genes are given only for firm matches. Clone size is stated in some rows and not others, as once, few, many or a class when expanded.

D gene	V gene	clone size	J gene	CDR3 DNA	CDR3 protein
NA	TRBV7-6	many	TRBJ2-5	TGTGCCAGCAGCTTTATACAAAGCCCCGAAGAGACCCAGTACTTC	CASSFIQSPEETQYF
NA	TRBV27	NA	TRBJ2-7	TGTGCCAGCAGTTTCTCAGGGGTGGAAGAGCAGTACTTC	CASSFSGVEEQYF
NA	TRBV7-2	many	TRBJ1-5	TGTGCCAGCAGTTTTGGGGGGGTTTATAGCAATCAGCCCCAGCATTTT	CASSFGGVYSNQPQHF
TRBD1	TRBV19	few	TRBJ1-5	TGTGCCAGTAGTCAGGGACAGGTACTGTTGGGGGACAATCAGCCCCAGCATTTT	CASSQGQVLLGDNQPQHF
TRBD1	TRBV19	few	TRBJ2-7	TGTGCCAGTAGTATAGGTACAGGGGGTCCCTACGAGCAGTACTTC	CASSIGTGGPYEQYF
NA	TRBV28	once	TRBJ1-6	TGTGCCAGCAGTTCCATCACCCGGAGCCCCTATAATTCACCCCTCCACTTT	CASSSITRSPYNSPLHF
NA	TRBV27	NA	TRBJ2-3	TGTGCCAGCAGTTTATCGCGGGGTACGCAGTATTTT	CASSLSRGTQYF
NA	TRBV27	NA	TRBJ2-3	TGTGCCAGCAGTTTTGGACAGACAGAAGATACGCAGTATTTT	CASSFGQTEDTQYF
TRBD2	TRBV19	NA	TRBJ2-1	TGTGCCAGTACCCCAATAGCGGGGGGGCCCGACCCCTTCTACAATGAGCAGTTCTTC	CASTPIAGGPDPFYNEQFF
TRBD2	TRBV24-1	NA	TRBJ2-3	TGTACCACCAGTGATTTTCGAGGCGGGGGGGCCTCCACGAGCACAGATACGCAGTATTTT	CTTSDFRGGGASTSTDTQYF
NA	TRBV7-3	NA	TRBJ2-1	TGTGCCAGCAGCTTAAGCGCGAATCCTTACAATGAGCAGTTCTTC	CASSLSANPYNEQFF
NA	TRBV19	many	TRBJ2-7	TGTGCCAGTAGCGGACAGCTTTTCTCCTACGAGCAGTACTTC	CASSGQLFSYEQYF
NA	TRBV7-9	NA	TRBJ1-1	TGTGCCAGCAGCTTACAAGGAACAGGCCCGAACACTGAAGCTTTCTTT	CASSLQGTGPNTEAFF
TRBD1	TRBV6-1	many	TRBJ2-1	TGTGCCAGCAAGGGGATTTACAGGGGGTTCTCCTACAATGAGCAGTTCTTC	CASKGIYRGFSYNEQFF
NA	TRBV6-1	NA	TRBJ1-2	TGTGCCAGCAGTGAATTTCTACTATTATCCTATGGCTACACCTTC	CASSEFLLLSYGYTF
TRBD1	TRBV7-6	NA	TRBJ1-1	TGTGCCAGCAGCCGACAGGGGAAGAGAACTGAAGCTTTCTTT	CASSRQGKRTEAFF
NA	TRBV2	NA	TRBJ1-1	TGTGCCAGCAGTGAAAACGGGCGGACCCCTGACACTGAAGCTTTCTTT	CASSENGRTPDTEAFF
TRBD1	TRBV5-6	few	TRBJ2-3	TGTGCCAGCAGCCCCGCCGGGACAGGGGACACAGATACGCAGTATTTT	CASSPAGTGDTDTQYF
NA	TRBV6-2/TRBV6-3	NA	TRBJ2-3	TGTGCCAGCAGTTATGTCGGAGATACGCAGTATTTT	CASSYVGDTQYF
NA	TRBV2	NA	TRBJ1-2	TGTGCCAGCATGGATGGCTACACCTTC	CASMDGYTF
NA	TRBV7-8	many	TRBJ1-1	TGTGCCAGCAGCTTAGATACAGGCAAATCAGCTGAAGCTTTCTTT	CASSLDTGKSAEAFF
TRBD2	TRBV9	NA	TRBJ2-5	TGTGCCAGCAGCGTAGAAGGGACTAGCGGGGAGACCCAGTACTTC	CASSVEGTSGETQYF
NA	TRBV7-6	NA	TRBJ1-1	TGTGTCAGCAGCGTGGGCACGAACACTGAAGCTTTCTTT	CVSSVGTNTEAFF
NA	TRBV6-5	many	TRBJ1-5	TGTGCCAGCAGTTACGGGGGCAATCAGCCCCAGCATTTT	CASSYGGNQPQHF
NA	TRBV2	NA	TRBJ1-1	TGTGCCAGCGGGGGCAAGGGGCCTTTCTTT	CASGGKGPFF
NA	TRBV6-8	NA	TRBJ1-5	TGTGCCAGCAGTTGGCCAGATCTTTATAGCAATCAGCCCCAGCATTTT	CASSWPDLYSNQPQHF
NA	TRBV7-9	many	TRBJ1-1	TGTGCCAGCAGCTTATCGGGGTACGAAGCTTTCTTT	CASSLSGYEAFF
NA	TRBV7-9	many	TRBJ2-1	TGTGCCAGCAGCCCCCAAAGTAGGTATGAGCAGTTCTTC	CASSPQSRYEQFF
NA	TRBV6-5	few	TRBJ2-1	TGTGCCAGCGGAGTCTCCTACAATGAGCAGTTCTTC	CASGVSYNEQFF
NA	TRBV11-2	NA	TRBJ1-2	TGTGCCAGCAGCTTTTCAGGGGCCCCTAACTATGGCTACACCTTC	CASSFSGAPNYGYTF
TRBD1	TRBV29-1	NA	TRBJ1-1	TGCAGCGTTGATCGGGGGACAGGGGAAGCTTTCTTT	CSVDRGTGEAFF
TRBD1	TRBV20-1	NA	TRBJ2-2	TGCAGTGCTACGGACAGGGTTCGTACCGGGGAGCTGTTTTTT	CSATDRVRTGELFF
NA	TRBV10-2	NA	TRBJ2-5	TGCGCCAGCAGTGACCGCTGGGGGAGGGAGACCCAGTACTTC	CASSDRWGRETQYF
NA	TRBV5-1	NA	TRBJ2-5	TGCGCCAGCAGCCTTACGGACAGTAAAGAGACCCAGTACTTC	CASSLTDSKETQYF
NA	TRBV6-1	many	TRBJ2-1	TGTGCCAGCAGTGAAGTGAACGGGGCGAATGAGCAGTTCTTC	CASSEVNGANEQFF
NA	TRBV6-5	NA	TRBJ1-5	TGTGTCAGCAGCCCTATAGACGACAGATCAAATCAGCCCCAGCATTTT	CVSSPIDDRSNQPQHF
TRBD1	TRBV11-2	few	TRBJ2-1	TGTGCCAGCAGCTTAGGACAGGGGTTTCACAATGAGCAGTTCTTC	CASSLGQGFHNEQFF
TRBD1	TRBV27	NA	TRBJ1-4	TGTGCCAGCAGTTCGGACAGGGTCGGCAAAAAACTGTTTTTT	CASSSDRVGKKLFF
NA	TRBV10-3	NA	TRBJ2-1	TGTGCCATCAGTCCGGGACACTCAATTAACAATGAGCAGTTCTTC	CAISPGHSINNEQFF
TRBD1	TRBV7-2	many	TRBJ2-7	TGTGCCAGCAGCTTATGGGACAGCTCCTACGAGCAGTACTTC	CASSLWDSSYEQYF
TRBD2	TRBV27	NA	TRBJ2-1	TGTGCCAGCAGTTTAAGAGCAGCGGGGGGGCCACGCTATGAGCAGTTCTTC	CASSLRAAGGPRYEQFF
NA	TRBV7-9	few	TRBJ2-2	TGTGCCAGCAGTCACCCTGGGAGCCTGAACGGGGAGCTGTTTTTT	CASSHPGSLNGELFF
TRBD1	TRBV7-4	NA	TRBJ2-5	TGTGCCAGCAGCTCAAGGACAGGTCCGGGGAAAGAGACCCAGTACTTC	CASSSRTGPGKETQYF
TRBD1	TRBV12-3/TRBV12-4	NA	TRBJ1-5	TGTGCCAGCAGTTTATACCCGGGACAGGGGGCCTCCGGTTCCCAGCATTTT	CASSLYPGQGASGSQHF
TRBD1	TRBV5-1	few	TRBJ1-5	TGCGCCAGCAGCTCGTCGCCGACAGGGGGCGGACAGCCCCAGCATTTT	CASSSSPTGGGQPQHF
NA	TRBV27	NA	TRBJ2-7	TGTGCCAGCAGTCAGACTGGGACACCCTACGAGCAGTACTTC	CASSQTGTPYEQYF
NA	TRBV19	NA	TRBJ1-5	TGTGCCAGTAGTAGAGAATCGACAGCCGATAGCAATCAGCCCCAGCATTTT	CASSRESTADSNQPQHF
NA	TRBV27	few	TRBJ2-7	TGTGCCAGCAGTTTATTGTCCGGCGAGCAGTACTTC	CASSLLSGEQYF
TRBD1	TRBV12-3/TRBV12-4	NA	TRBJ2-2	TGTGCCAGCAACACAGGGGGCTCGAACACCGGGGAGCTGTTTTTT	CASNTGGSNTGELFF